What follows is one T cell receptor (beta chain) and its context. What it recognizes is unknown. The isolated RNA, all of it, was reverse transcribed, so expressed TCRB transcripts were what got sequenced. The table came from immunoSEQ multiplex PCR; TCRdb's copy has only in-frame clones and leaves some out. The table has a few hundred thousand clones, around 13% seen once. Germline CDR1 reads MNHEY; CDR2 reads SVGAGI. The trim removed 4 bases at V and 11 bases at J, leaving 5 bases unmatched. The CDR3 extends over 11 amino acids. Every participating donor gave one draw, a heparinised blood sample averaging about 100 mL. Staining for CD45RO/CCR7/CD25/CD127/CD95/CD27 allowed sorting of CD4+ naive, central memory, regulatory and stem cell-like memory cells. The sample belongs to a study of beta chain features in type 1 diabetes. General study points: Shorter TCRB CDR3s, moderately but significantly so, marked every one of the four CD4+ subsets in Type 1 diabetes patients. Relative to healthy donors, patients appeared to have naive, central memory and Treg TCRB repertoires that were more similar.

This clonotype was sampled from a woman aged 18-35 years with type 1 diabetes. This sequence joins TRBV6-5 and TRBJ2-7, with 7 bases aligning to TRBD1. The sample consisted of naive CD4+ T cells from blood. CDR3 nucleotides: TGTGCCAGCAGTTCAACAGGGGTAGAGTACTTC. It yields the protein CASSSTGVEYF.